Each of the 9 T cell receptor beta chains below was sequenced from the same sample in a study of blood T cell repertoires in COVID-19. Profiled with immunoSEQ multiplex PCR; TCRdb holds only in-frame clones, not every one. The table lists 90,000 or so clones, about 88% of them singletons. The sample consisted of peripheral blood. These TCRs come from an elderly man with active or convalescent COVID-19.

This clone was detected a few times. The chain recombines TRBV7-8 with TRBJ1-2, with 7 bases matching TRBD1. This CDR3 has 13 residues. Germline CDR1 reads SGHVS; CDR2 reads FQNEAQ. The trim removed 5 bases at V and 6 bases at J, leaving 6 bases unmatched. In DNA, the CDR3 is TGTGCCAGCAGCCCGTTGACAGGGAATGGCTACACCTTC. Amino acids: CASSPLTGNGYTF. Full variable domain (outside the CDR3, taken from reference TRBV7-8 and TRBJ1-2): GAGVSQSPRYKVAKRGQDVALRCDPISGHVSLFWYQQALGQGPEFLTYFQNEAQLDKSGLPSDRFFAERPEGSVSTLKIQRTQQEDSAVYLCASSPLTGNGYTFGSGTRLTVV.

The chain is built from TRBV5-1 and TRBJ2-1; 8 bases align to TRBD1. The CDR3 has 14 residues. CDR1 and CDR2 from the germline V gene are SGHRS and YFSETQ. J lost 9 bases, V lost 0 bases, and 5 bases had no gene match. CDR3 in DNA: TGCGCCAGCAGCTTGGTCATCGGACAGGGTGAGCAGTTCTTC. Encoded protein: CASSLVIGQGEQFF.

The chain carries TRBV29-1 and TRBJ2-5, with 8 bases aligning to TRBD2. V dropped 6 bases and J dropped 4; count of bases not matched to a gene: 10. This CDR3 spans 14 amino acids. From germline, CDR1 is SQVTM and CDR2 ANQGSEA. CDR3 coding DNA: TGCAGCGTGATTCTAGCGGGCGGAGGAGAGACCCAGTACTTC. As protein: CSVILAGGGETQYF.

The chain joins TRBV5-1 to TRBJ2-5, with a weak D call TRBD2 (6 bases). There are 14 residues in the CDR3. V was cut by 4 bases and J by 2 bases, with 12 bases left in between. The germline V gene encodes CDR1 SGHRS and CDR2 YFSETQ. The CDR3 sequence: CASSALGGQETQYF. CDR3 coding DNA: TGCGCCAGCAGCGCGTTGGGGGGTCAAGAGACCCAGTACTTC. Looking up the rest from reference TRBV5-1 and TRBJ2-5 gives the full variable domain: KAGVTQTPRYLIKTRGQQVTLSCSPISGHRSVSWYQQTPGQGLQFLFEYFSETQRNKGNFPGRFSGRQFSNSRSEMNVSTLELGDSALYLCASSALGGQETQYFGPGTRLLVL.

The rearrangement links TRBV14 to TRBJ2-1; 7 nucleotides match TRBD2. The germline gives CDR1 SGHDN, CDR2 FVKESK. This CDR3 is built from 19 residues. V shed 4 bases and J 0 bases; nucleotides not matched to a gene: 15. Here the CDR3 reads CASSLFSTSASSSYNEQFF. The CDR3 DNA reads as TGTGCCAGCAGCCTCTTTTCTACTAGCGCATCAAGCTCCTACAATGAGCAGTTCTTC.

V gene TRBV30 combines with J gene TRBJ2-1, with 13 bases lining up with TRBD2. The CDR3 runs to 15 residues. CDR1 and CDR2 from the germline V gene are GTSNPN and SVGIG (reference sequence). V lost 2 bases, J lost 5 bases, and 3 bases stayed unmatched. CDR3 sequence reads: CAWSPGTSGNNEQFF. CDR3 DNA sequence: TGTGCCTGGAGTCCAGGGACTAGCGGGAACAATGAGCAGTTCTTC.

J is TRBJ2-7 and V is TRBV11-2; a weak D match, TRBD2 (7 bases). V was trimmed by 5 bases and J by 7 bases, leaving 18 bases between them. This CDR3 spans 14 amino acids. Germline V CDR1 and CDR2: SGHAT, FQNNGV. In DNA, the CDR3 is TGTGCCAGCAGCCCCACGGGGGGCGCGGGAGAGCAGTACTTC. Translation: CASSPTGGAGEQYF.

This chain links TRBV29-1 with TRBJ2-7; 9 bases are shared with TRBD1. The CDR3 covers 13 residues. CDR1 and CDR2 (germline): SQVTM, ANQGSEA. V lost 7 bases and J lost 3; bases outside the gene matches: 7. The CDR3 DNA reads as TGCAGCGCCTCCGGGACAGGGATCTACGAGCAGTACTTC. It encodes CSASGTGIYEQYF.

This chain connects TRBV7-2 to TRBJ1-6; D is ambiguous. The germline V gene encodes CDR1 SGHTA and CDR2 FQGNSA. This CDR3 region has 13 residues. The germline V and J ends were trimmed by 1 base and 10 bases, with 8 bases remaining between them. The CDR3 loop reads CASSLERGSPLHF. The DNA of the CDR3 is TGTGCCAGCAGCTTAGAACGGGGATCACCCCTCCACTTT.